This T cell receptor (beta chain) comes out of a study of T cell responses to AZD1222 COVID-19 vaccine. This CDR3 region has 14 residues. CDR1 MNHEY and CDR2 SVGAGI come from the germline V gene. The V end lost 2 bases, the J end lost 10 bases, and 12 bases lay between the germline ends. Generated by immunoSEQ multiplex PCR, the TCRdb table keeps only in-frame clones and is missing some. Of 120,000 to 150,000 clones listed, approximately 90% were seen once; the top ten hold approximately 5.1%. The source material was peripheral blood, sampled on day 0 of AZD1222 vaccination. This chain connects TRBV6-5 to TRBJ1-6; no reliable D call. The receptor was derived from an adult in good health. CDR3: CASSYEVYRSPLHF. CDR3 coding DNA: TGTGCCAGCAGTTACGAGGTTTATCGGTCACCCCTCCACTTT.